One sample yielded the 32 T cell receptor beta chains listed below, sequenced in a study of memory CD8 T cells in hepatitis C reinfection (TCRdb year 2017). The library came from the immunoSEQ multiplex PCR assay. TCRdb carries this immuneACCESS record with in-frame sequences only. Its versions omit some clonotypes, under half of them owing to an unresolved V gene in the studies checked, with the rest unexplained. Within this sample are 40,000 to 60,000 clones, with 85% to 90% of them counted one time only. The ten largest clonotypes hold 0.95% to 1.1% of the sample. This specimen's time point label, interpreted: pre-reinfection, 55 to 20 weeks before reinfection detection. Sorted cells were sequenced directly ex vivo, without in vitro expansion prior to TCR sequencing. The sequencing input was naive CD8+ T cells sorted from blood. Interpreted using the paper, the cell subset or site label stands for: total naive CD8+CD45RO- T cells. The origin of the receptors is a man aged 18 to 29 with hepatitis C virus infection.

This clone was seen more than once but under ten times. CDR3 region: CASSGGWETQYF. The CDR3 region has the DNA TGTGCCAGCAGTGGGGGCTGGGAGACCCAGTACTTC. The chain has TRBV7-9 and TRBJ2-5; D possibly corresponds to TRBD1 (6 bases). Germline CDR1 and CDR2: SEHNR and FQNEAQ (reference sequence). The ends were cut back, 6 bases at V and 5 bases at J, with 10 bases in the middle. CDR3 length: 12 residues.

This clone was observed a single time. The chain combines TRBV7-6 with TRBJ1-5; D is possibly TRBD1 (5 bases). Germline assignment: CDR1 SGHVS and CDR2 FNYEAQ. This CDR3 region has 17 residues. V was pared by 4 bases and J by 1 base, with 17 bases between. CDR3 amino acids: CASSSGVGFVSNQPQHF. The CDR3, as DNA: TGTGCCAGCAGCTCGGGGGTAGGGTTTGTCAGCAATCAGCCCCAGCATTTT.

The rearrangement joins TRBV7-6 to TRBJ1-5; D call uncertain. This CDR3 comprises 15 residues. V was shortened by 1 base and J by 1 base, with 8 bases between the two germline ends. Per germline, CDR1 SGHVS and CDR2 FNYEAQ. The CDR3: CASSLGPFSNQPQHF. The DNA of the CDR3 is TGTGCCAGCAGCTTAGGGCCCTTCAGCAATCAGCCCCAGCATTTT.

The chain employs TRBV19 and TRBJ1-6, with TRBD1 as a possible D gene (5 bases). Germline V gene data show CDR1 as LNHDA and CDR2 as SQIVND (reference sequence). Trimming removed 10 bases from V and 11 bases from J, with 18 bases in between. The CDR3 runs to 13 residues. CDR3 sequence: CATRPGLLAPLHF. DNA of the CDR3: TGTGCCACCAGACCGGGACTGCTAGCACCCCTCCACTTT. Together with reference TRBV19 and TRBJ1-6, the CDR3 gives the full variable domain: DGGITQSPKYLFRKEGQNVTLSCEQNLNHDAMYWYRQDPGQGLRLIYYSQIVNDFQKGDIAEGYSVSREKKESFPLTVTSAQKNPTAFYLCATRPGLLAPLHFGNGTRLTVT.

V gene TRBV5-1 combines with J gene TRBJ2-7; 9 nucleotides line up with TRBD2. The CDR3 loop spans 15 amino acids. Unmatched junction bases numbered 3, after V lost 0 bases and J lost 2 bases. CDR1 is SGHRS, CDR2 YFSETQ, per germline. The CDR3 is CASSLVGGGAYEQYV. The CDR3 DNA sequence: TGCGCCAGCAGCTTGGTTGGCGGGGGGGCCTACGAGCAGTACGTC.

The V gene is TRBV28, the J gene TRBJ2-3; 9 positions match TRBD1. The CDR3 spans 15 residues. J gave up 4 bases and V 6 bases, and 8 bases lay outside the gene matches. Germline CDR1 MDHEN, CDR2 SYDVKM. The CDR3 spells CASSLNRGQADTQYF. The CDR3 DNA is TGTGCCAGCAGCTTAAACAGGGGGCAAGCAGATACGCAGTATTTT.

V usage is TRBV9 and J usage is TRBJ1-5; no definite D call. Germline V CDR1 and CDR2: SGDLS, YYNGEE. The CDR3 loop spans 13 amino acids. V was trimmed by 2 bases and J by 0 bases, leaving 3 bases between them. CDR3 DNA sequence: TGTGCCAGCAGCGTCGGTAGCAATCAGCCCCAGCATTTT. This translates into CASSVGSNQPQHF.

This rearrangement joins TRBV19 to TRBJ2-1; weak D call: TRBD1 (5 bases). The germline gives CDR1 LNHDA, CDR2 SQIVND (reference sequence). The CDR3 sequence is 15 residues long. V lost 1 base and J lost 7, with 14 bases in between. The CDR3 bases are TGTGCCAGTAGTATAGCCCCTCGTGGGGCGAATGAGCAGTTCTTC. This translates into CASSIAPRGANEQFF.

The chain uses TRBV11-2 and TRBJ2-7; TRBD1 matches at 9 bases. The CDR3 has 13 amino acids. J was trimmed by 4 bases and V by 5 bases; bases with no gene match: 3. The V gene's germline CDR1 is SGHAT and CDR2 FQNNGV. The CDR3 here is CASSEDRGYEQYV. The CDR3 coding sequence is TGTGCCAGCAGCGAGGACAGGGGATACGAGCAGTACGTC.

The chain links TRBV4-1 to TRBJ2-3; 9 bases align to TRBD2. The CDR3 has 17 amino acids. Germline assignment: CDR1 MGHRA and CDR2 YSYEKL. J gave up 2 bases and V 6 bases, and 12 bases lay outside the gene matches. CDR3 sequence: CASRWGRLAGTTDTQYF. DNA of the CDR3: TGCGCCAGCAGATGGGGGCGGCTAGCGGGGACCACAGATACGCAGTATTTT.

CDR3 DNA sequence: TGTGCCAGCAGCTTAGTGGCTAGCGGGGGAGAAGAGCAGTTCTTC. Translated: CASSLVASGGEEQFF. This chain uses TRBV7-2 with TRBJ2-1, with TRBD2 matching 10 bases. V gave up 1 base and J gave up 10 bases; unmatched junction bases: 7. Germline V gene lookup returns CDR1 SGHTA and CDR2 FQGNSA. This CDR3 contains 15 residues.

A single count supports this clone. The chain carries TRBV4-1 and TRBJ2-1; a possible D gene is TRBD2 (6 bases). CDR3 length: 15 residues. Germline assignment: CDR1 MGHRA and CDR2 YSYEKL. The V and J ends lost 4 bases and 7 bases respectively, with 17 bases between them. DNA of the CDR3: TGCGCCAGCAGCCCCTTAGCTGGACTAATGAATGAGCAGTTCTTC. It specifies CASSPLAGLMNEQFF.

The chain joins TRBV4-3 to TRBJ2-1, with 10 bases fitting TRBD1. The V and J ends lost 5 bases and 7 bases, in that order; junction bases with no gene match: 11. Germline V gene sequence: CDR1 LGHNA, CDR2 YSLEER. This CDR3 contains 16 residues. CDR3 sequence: CASSNTGTGEGNEQFF. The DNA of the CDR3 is TGCGCCAGCAGCAACACCGGGACAGGGGAGGGAAATGAGCAGTTCTTC.

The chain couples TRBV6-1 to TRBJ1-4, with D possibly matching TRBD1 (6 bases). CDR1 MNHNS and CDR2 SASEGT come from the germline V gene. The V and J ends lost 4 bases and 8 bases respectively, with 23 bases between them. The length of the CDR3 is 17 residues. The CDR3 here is CASSARIRGSRKEKLFF. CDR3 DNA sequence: TGTGCCAGCAGTGCTCGAATCAGGGGAAGTCGAAAAGAAAAACTGTTTTTT.

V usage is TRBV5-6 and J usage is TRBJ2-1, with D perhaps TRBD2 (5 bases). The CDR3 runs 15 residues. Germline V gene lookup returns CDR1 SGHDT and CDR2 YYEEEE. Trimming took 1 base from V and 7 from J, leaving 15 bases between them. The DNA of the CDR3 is TGTGCCAGCAGCTTGAGTACTAGGTCCTGGAATGAGCAGTTCTTC. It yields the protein CASSLSTRSWNEQFF.

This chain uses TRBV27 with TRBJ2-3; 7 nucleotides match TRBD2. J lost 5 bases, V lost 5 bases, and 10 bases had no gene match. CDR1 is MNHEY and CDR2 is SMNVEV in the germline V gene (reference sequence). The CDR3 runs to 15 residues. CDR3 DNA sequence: TGTGCCAGCAGTACCTTGAGCGGGGTGGGAGATACGCAGTATTTT. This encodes CASSTLSGVGDTQYF.

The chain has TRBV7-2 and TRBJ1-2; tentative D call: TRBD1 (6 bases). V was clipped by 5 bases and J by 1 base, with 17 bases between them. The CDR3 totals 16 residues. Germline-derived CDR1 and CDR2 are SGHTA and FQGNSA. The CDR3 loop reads CASSHTRTDINYGYTF. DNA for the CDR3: TGTGCCAGCAGCCATACCCGGACAGATATTAACTATGGCTACACCTTC.

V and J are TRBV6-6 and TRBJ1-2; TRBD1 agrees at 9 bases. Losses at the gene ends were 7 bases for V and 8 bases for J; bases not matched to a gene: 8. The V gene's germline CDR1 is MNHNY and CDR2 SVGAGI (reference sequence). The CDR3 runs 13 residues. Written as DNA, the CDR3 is TGTGCCAGCACACGAAGGGACAGGGACGGCTACACCTTC. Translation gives CASTRRDRDGYTF.

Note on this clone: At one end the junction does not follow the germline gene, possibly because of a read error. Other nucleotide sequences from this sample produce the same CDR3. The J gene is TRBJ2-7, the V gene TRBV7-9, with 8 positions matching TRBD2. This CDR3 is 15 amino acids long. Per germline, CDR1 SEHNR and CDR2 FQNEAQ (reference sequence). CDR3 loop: CASSPETSDSYEQYF. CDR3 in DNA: TGCGCCAGCAGCCCAGAGACTAGCGACTCCTACGAGCAGTACTTC. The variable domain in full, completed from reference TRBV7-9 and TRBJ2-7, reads DTGVSQNPRHKITKRGQNVTFRCDPISEHNRLYWYRQTLGQGPEFLTYFQNEAQLEKSRLLSDRFSAERPKGSFSTLEIQRTEQGDSAMYLCASSPETSDSYEQYFGPGTRLTVT.

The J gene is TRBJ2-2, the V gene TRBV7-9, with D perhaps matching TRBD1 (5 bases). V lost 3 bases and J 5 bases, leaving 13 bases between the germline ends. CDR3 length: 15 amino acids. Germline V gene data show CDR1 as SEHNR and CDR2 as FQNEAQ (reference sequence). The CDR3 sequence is CASSLIWGQTGELFF. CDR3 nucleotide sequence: TGTGCCAGCAGCTTGATCTGGGGCCAAACCGGGGAGCTGTTTTTT.

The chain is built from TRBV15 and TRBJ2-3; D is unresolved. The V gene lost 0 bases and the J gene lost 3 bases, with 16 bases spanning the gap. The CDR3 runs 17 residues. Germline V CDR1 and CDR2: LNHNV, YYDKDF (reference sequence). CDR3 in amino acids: CATSREGGASRTDTQYF. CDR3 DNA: TGTGCCACCAGCAGAGAAGGCGGCGCGAGTAGGACAGATACGCAGTATTTT.

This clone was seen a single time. CDR3 in DNA: TGCGCCAGCAGCTTAGGCCCTAGCTCCTACAATGAGCAGTTCTTC. This sequence encodes CASSLGPSSYNEQFF. The chain uses TRBV5-1 and TRBJ2-1; D is uncertain. CDR1 SGHRS and CDR2 YFSETQ come from the germline V gene. This CDR3 comprises 15 residues. V shed 2 bases and J shed 0 bases, with 9 bases lying between them.

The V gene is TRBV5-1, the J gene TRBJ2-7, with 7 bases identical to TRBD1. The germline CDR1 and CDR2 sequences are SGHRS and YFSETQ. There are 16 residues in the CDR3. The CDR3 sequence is CVSSSHRGRIHYEQYV. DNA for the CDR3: TGCGTCAGCAGCTCCCACAGGGGTCGGATACACTACGAGCAGTACGTC.

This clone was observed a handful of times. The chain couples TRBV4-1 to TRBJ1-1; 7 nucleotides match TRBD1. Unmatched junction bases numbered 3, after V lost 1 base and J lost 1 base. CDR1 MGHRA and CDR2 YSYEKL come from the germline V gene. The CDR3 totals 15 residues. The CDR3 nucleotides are TGCGCCAGCAGCCAAGTCGGGACAGAGAACACTGAAGCTTTCTTT. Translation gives CASSQVGTENTEAFF.

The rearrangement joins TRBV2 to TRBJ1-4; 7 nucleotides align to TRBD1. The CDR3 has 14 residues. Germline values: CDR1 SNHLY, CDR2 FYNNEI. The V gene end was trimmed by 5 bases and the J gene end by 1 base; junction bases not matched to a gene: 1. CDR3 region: CASSSGGTNEKLFF. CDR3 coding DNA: TGTGCCAGCAGTTCAGGGGGAACTAATGAAAAACTGTTTTTT. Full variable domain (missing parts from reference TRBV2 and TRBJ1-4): EPEVTQTPSHQVTQMGQEVILRCVPISNHLYFYWYRQILGQKVEFLVSFYNNEISEKSEIFDDQFSVERPDGSNFTLKIRSTKLEDSAMYFCASSSGGTNEKLFFGSGTQLSVL.

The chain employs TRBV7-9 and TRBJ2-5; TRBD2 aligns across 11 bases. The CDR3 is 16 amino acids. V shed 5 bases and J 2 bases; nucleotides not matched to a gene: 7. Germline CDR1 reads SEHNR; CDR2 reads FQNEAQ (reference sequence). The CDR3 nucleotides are TGTGCCAGCAGCGGGTCTAGCGGGGGGTTACAAGAGACCCAGTACTTC. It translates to CASSGSSGGLQETQYF.

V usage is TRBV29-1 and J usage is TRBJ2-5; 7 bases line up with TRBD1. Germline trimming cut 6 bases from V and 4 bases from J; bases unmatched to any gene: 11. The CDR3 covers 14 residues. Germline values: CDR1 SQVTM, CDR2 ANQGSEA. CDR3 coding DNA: TGCAGCGTGGTACACAGGGGAAAGGCAGAGACCCAGTACTTC. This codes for CSVVHRGKAETQYF.

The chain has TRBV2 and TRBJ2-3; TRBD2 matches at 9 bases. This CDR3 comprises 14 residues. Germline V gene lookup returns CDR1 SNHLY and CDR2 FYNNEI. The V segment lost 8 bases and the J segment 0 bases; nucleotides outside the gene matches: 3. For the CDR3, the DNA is TGTGCCAGCGCTAGCGGGACTAGCACAGATACGCAGTATTTT. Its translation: CASASGTSTDTQYF.

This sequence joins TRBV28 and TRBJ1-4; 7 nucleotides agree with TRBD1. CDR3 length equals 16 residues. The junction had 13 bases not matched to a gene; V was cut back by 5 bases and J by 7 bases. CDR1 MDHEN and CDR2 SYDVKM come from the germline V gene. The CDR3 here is CASSALEEGASEKLFF. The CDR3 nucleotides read TGTGCCAGCAGTGCCCTTGAGGAGGGGGCGAGTGAAAAACTGTTTTTT.

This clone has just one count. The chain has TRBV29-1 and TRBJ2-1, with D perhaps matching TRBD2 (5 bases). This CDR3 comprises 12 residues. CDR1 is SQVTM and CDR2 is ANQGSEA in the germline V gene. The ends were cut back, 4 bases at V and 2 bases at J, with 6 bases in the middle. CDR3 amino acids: CSVAGAYNEQFF. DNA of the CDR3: TGCAGCGTTGCCGGGGCCTACAATGAGCAGTTCTTC.

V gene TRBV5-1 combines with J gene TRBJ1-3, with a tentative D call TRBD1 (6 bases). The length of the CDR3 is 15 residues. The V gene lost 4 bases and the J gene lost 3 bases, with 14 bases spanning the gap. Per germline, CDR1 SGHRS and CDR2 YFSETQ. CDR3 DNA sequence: TGCGCCAGCAGCCATACCGGGACAAATGGAAACACCATATATTTT. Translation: CASSHTGTNGNTIYF.

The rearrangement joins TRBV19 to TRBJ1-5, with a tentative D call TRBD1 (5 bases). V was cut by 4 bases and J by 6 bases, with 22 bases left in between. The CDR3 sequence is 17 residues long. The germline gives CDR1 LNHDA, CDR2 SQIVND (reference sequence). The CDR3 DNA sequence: TGTGCCAGTAGTACCCCTACGGACGGGGGGTTCAGTCAGCCCCAGCATTTT. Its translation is CASSTPTDGGFSQPQHF.